Below, 26 T cell receptor beta chains from the same sample are listed, as sequenced in a study of blood T cells in healthy people across ages. For the second PCR, which ran for about 6 to 12 cycles, a sample-barcoded 5' primer and a J-beta primer mix were used. TCRdb used MiXCR to reprocess the 5' RACE reads, holding one entry per CDR3 protein. This table holds roughly 1.5 million distinct CDR3 sequences, approximately 43% found once. Sequencing input: blood. The receptors were gathered from a woman younger than 35 in good health.

In the case of this clonotype: Compared with germline, one end of the junction differs, possibly owing to a read error. The chain links TRBV28 to TRBJ1-6, with D hard to call. Germline V gene lookup returns CDR1 MDHEN and CDR2 SYDVKM. The CDR3 runs to 16 residues. The CDR3: CASSSGFGYGNSPLHF. The CDR3 region has the DNA TGTGCCAGCAGTTCGGGGTTTGGGTATGGCAATTCGCCCCTCCACTTT. Supplemented by reference TRBV28 and TRBJ1-6, the full variable domain reads DVKVTQSSRYLVKRTGEKVFLECVQDMDHENMFWYRQDPGLGLRLIYFSYDVKMKEKGDIPEGYSVSREKKERFSLILESASTNQTSMYLCASSSGFGYGNSPLHFGNGTRLTVT.

CDR3 DNA sequence: TGTGCCAGCAGGAACAGGGAGAACACTGAAGCTTTCTTT. Its protein product is CASRNRENTEAFF. V usage is TRBV6-5 and J usage is TRBJ1-1; TRBD1 might be the D (6 bases). V was cut by 6 bases and J by 1 base, with 9 bases left in between. This CDR3 region has 13 residues. Per the germline V gene, CDR1 is MNHEY and CDR2 is SVGAGI.

The rearrangement joins TRBV4-1 to TRBJ2-6; a possible D gene is TRBD1 (6 bases). V gave up 5 bases and J gave up 0 bases, with 14 bases separating them. From germline, CDR1 is MGHRA and CDR2 YSYEKL. CDR3 length: 17 amino acids. As DNA, the CDR3 is TGCGCCAGCAGCTACAGGGTAGGTTCCTCTGGGGCCAACGTCCTGACTTTC. Protein: CASSYRVGSSGANVLTF.

CDR3 sequence (DNA): TGCAGTGCTAGAGATACGGGAGGGACCCCCTACGAGCAGTACTTC. This gives the protein CSARDTGGTPYEQYF. The chain carries TRBV20-1 and TRBJ2-5, with TRBD2 identical over 8 bases. The J call may be in error: the DNA end matches TRBJ2-7 better. CDR1 is DFQATT and CDR2 is SNEGSKA in the germline V gene (reference sequence). The CDR3 length is 15 residues.

This clonotype was counted only a few times. This chain links TRBV6-5 with TRBJ1-2, with D unresolved. The V end was cut by 7 bases, the J end by 4 bases, with 16 bases between. Germline CDR1 reads MNHEY; CDR2 reads SVGAGI. The CDR3 covers 14 residues. The CDR3 nucleotides are TGTGCCAGCAAGTACAGAGGGCCTCTCTATGGCTACACCTTC. Translation gives CASKYRGPLYGYTF.

This clonotype was recorded a few times. This CDR3 reads CATPGGHTIYF. CDR3 sequence (DNA): TGTGCCACCCCAGGGGGTCACACCATATATTTT. The genes are TRBV7-2 and TRBJ1-3; TRBD1 matches 7 bases. Germline V gene lookup returns CDR1 SGHTA and CDR2 FQGNSA. The CDR3 spans 11 residues. V lost 10 bases and J lost 8; bases outside the gene matches: 5.

This chain connects TRBV7-9 to TRBJ1-4; a weak D match, TRBD1 (5 bases). Germline loops: CDR1 SEHNR, CDR2 FQNEAQ (reference sequence). The CDR3 runs 13 residues. Between the trimmed V and J ends, which lost 7 bases and 8 bases, there was a span of 14 bases. The CDR3 DNA follows: TGTGCCAGCACCCAACAGGTGGGAGAAAAACTGTTTTTT. It encodes CASTQQVGEKLFF.

The chain employs TRBV4-3 and TRBJ2-5; 9 bases agree with TRBD2. The CDR3 loop spans 17 amino acids. CDR1 is LGHNA and CDR2 is YSLEER in the germline V gene. V was clipped by 0 bases and J by 11 bases; unmatched bases: 16. The CDR3: CASSQDPAGGTYNEQYF. In nucleotides, the CDR3 is TGCGCCAGCAGCCAAGATCCAGCGGGAGGTACCTACAATGAGCAGTACTTC.

The chain couples TRBV13 to TRBJ2-1; 8 nucleotides match TRBD2. Germline CDR1 PRHDT, CDR2 FYEKMQ (reference sequence). The CDR3 loop spans 16 amino acids. The V gene end was trimmed by 5 bases and the J gene end by 4 bases; junction bases not matched to a gene: 10. This CDR3 is CASSLNRGGHYNEQFF. CDR3 DNA: TGTGCCAGCAGCCTAAATCGGGGGGGACATTACAATGAGCAGTTCTTC.

The V gene is TRBV20-1, the J gene TRBJ1-2, with D perhaps TRBD1 (5 bases). Germline V gives CDR1 DFQATT, CDR2 SNEGSKA (reference sequence). This CDR3 spans 14 amino acids. V was trimmed by 3 bases and J by 2 bases, leaving 13 bases between them. CDR3 sequence: CSASVNRGNYGYTF. CDR3 nucleotides: TGCAGTGCTAGTGTCAACCGGGGCAACTATGGCTACACCTTC.

This clonotype was seen more than once but under ten times. The rearrangement joins TRBV20-1 to TRBJ2-3, with TRBD2 matching 7 bases. The germline gives CDR1 DFQATT, CDR2 SNEGSKA (reference sequence). The CDR3 consists of 15 residues. V dropped 6 bases and J dropped 6; count of bases not matched to a gene: 15. The CDR3 reads CSAEPLAVRGDTQYF. DNA for the CDR3: TGCAGTGCAGAACCTCTAGCGGTCCGGGGGGATACGCAGTATTTT.

J is TRBJ1-2 and V is TRBV25-1; D is perhaps TRBD1 (6 bases). V was trimmed by 4 bases and J by 7 bases, leaving 13 bases between them. Germline V lookup: CDR1 MGHDK, CDR2 SYGVNS. The CDR3 runs 13 residues. DNA for the CDR3: TGTGCCAGCAGTGTGGGACACCGACCTGGCTACACCTTC. Its translation: CASSVGHRPGYTF.

The chain recombines TRBV29-1 with TRBJ2-4; 7 bases agree with TRBD2. V shed 4 bases, J shed 3 bases, and the junction held 6 bases outside the gene matches. In germline, CDR1 is SQVTM, CDR2 ANQGSEA. CDR3 size: 14 residues. The CDR3 nucleotides read TGCAGCGTTGGGGGGAGGGCAGACAAAAACATTCAGTACTTC. It codes for CSVGGRADKNIQYF.

The chain employs TRBV5-4 and TRBJ1-1; a possible D gene is TRBD1 (6 bases). The CDR3 extends over 15 amino acids. V lost 2 bases, J lost 4 bases, and 15 bases lay in between. Germline CDR1 and CDR2: SGHNT and YYREEE (reference sequence). CDR3 protein: CASSFGGPKPTEAFF. The CDR3 bases are TGTGCCAGCAGCTTCGGGGGCCCCAAGCCCACTGAAGCTTTCTTT.

This clonotype was recorded a few times. A read error may account for a junction end that differs from germline. The rearrangement links TRBV4-1 to TRBJ2-5; the match to TRBD2 covers 7 bases. In germline, CDR1 is MGHRA, CDR2 YSYEKL. CDR3 size: 14 residues. CDR3 amino acids: CASSQASGQETQYF. In DNA, the CDR3 is TGTGCCAGCAGCCAAGCTAGCGGACAAGAGACCCAGTACTTC.

This clonotype was counted a few times. The chain carries TRBV20-1 and TRBJ2-5; D is possibly TRBD1 (5 bases). The CDR3 length is 14 residues. Trimming stripped 1 base from V and 4 bases from J, with 13 bases between. Germline values: CDR1 DFQATT, CDR2 SNEGSKA (reference sequence). CDR3 sequence reads: CSARVAGLGETQYF. The CDR3 DNA is TGCAGTGCTAGAGTGGCAGGGTTGGGAGAGACCCAGTACTTC.

This chain uses TRBV27 with TRBJ1-5; D gene uncertain. V was clipped by 5 bases and J by 2 bases, with 13 bases between them. The CDR3 contains 15 residues. Germline V CDR1 and CDR2: MNHEY, SMNVEV (reference sequence). DNA of the CDR3: TGTGCCAGCAGTGTTTCAGTGGCGGGCAATCAGCCCCAGCATTTT. Translated: CASSVSVAGNQPQHF.

Only a few counts were recorded for this clonotype. CDR3 region: CASSLESARGTEAFF. DNA for the CDR3: TGTGCCAGCAGCTTAGAGTCAGCCCGAGGCACTGAAGCTTTCTTT. V usage is TRBV13 and J usage is TRBJ1-1; D remains unclear. The germline V gene has CDR1 PRHDT and CDR2 FYEKMQ (reference sequence). CDR3 length equals 15 residues. Trimming stripped 1 base from V and 4 bases from J, with 13 bases between. The variable domain in full, completed from reference TRBV13 and TRBJ1-1, reads AAGVIQSPRHLIKEKRETATLKCYPIPRHDTVYWYQQGPGQDPQFLISFYEKMQSDKGSIPDRFSAQQFSDYHSELNMSSLELGDSALYFCASSLESARGTEAFFGQGTRLTVV.

The V call is TRBV6-2 or TRBV6-3, the J call TRBJ1-1; D is ambiguous. Trimming took 7 bases from V and 7 from J, leaving 10 bases between them. CDR1 is MNHEY and CDR2 is SVGEGT in the germline V gene. The CDR3 is 11 amino acids. In DNA form, the CDR3 reads TGTGCCAGCACCCGGCAGTGTGAAGCTTTCTTT. Translation: CASTRQCEAFF.

This clonotype was counted a few times. The chain combines TRBV20-1 with TRBJ2-7, with TRBD2 matching 15 bases. The CDR3 spans 15 residues. The germline CDR1 and CDR2 sequences are DFQATT and SNEGSKA (reference sequence). The ends lost 6 bases at V and 7 bases at J; junction bases unmatched: 10. The CDR3 loop reads CSALGLAGGREEQYF. In DNA, the CDR3 is TGCAGTGCGCTAGGACTAGCGGGGGGGCGTGAGGAGCAGTACTTC.

The J gene is TRBJ2-5, the V gene TRBV4-1, with D possibly matching TRBD2 (5 bases). The length of the CDR3 is 16 residues. Germline V gives CDR1 MGHRA, CDR2 YSYEKL. V was clipped by 1 base and J by 2 bases, with 14 bases between them. The CDR3 nucleotides are TGCGCCAGCAGCCAAGTGGGGAGAGGGCGTCAAGAGACCCAGTACTTC. It specifies CASSQVGRGRQETQYF.

A few counts support this clonotype. The rearrangement uses TRBV6-6 and TRBJ1-2; D is undetermined. V was clipped by 0 bases and J by 4 bases, with 12 bases between them. Germline loops: CDR1 MNHNY, CDR2 SVGAGI (reference sequence). This CDR3 spans 15 amino acids. Here the CDR3 DNA reads TGTGCCAGCAGTTACTCGAGTCGGACCACCTATGGCTACACCTTC. It translates to CASSYSSRTTYGYTF.

This clonotype showed up just a few times. V usage is TRBV7-2 and J usage is TRBJ2-1; D possibly uses TRBD1 or TRBD2 (5 bases each). Germline V gives CDR1 SGHTA, CDR2 FQGNSA. This CDR3 is built from 14 residues. With 4 bases removed from V and 6 bases from J, the gap between germline ends came to 13 bases. The CDR3 DNA follows: TGTGCCAGCAGCTGGGCAGGGAGTGGCAATGAGCAGTTCTTC. Translating it yields CASSWAGSGNEQFF.

The chain is built from TRBV29-1 and TRBJ1-1, with a tentative D call TRBD1 (5 bases). CDR3 length equals 12 residues. Trimming took off 7 bases at V and 5 bases at J, with 14 bases between the two ends. Germline V lookup: CDR1 SQVTM, CDR2 ANQGSEA. DNA for the CDR3: TGCAGCGCCGGGCGTGAGGGGACTGAAGCTTTCTTT. Protein sequence: CSAGREGTEAFF.

This clonotype was observed a handful of times. This chain joins TRBV29-1 and TRBJ2-3, with D perhaps matching TRBD1 (6 bases). The CDR3 extends over 13 amino acids. The V end was cut by 7 bases, the J end by 3 bases, with 14 bases between. Germline CDR1 SQVTM, CDR2 ANQGSEA. In DNA form, the CDR3 reads TGCAGCGCGCCGTACAGGGTTACAGATACGCAGTATTTT. It codes for CSAPYRVTDTQYF.

As concerns this clonotype: One junction end disagrees with the germline gene, perhaps due to a read error. V and J are TRBV7-3 and TRBJ2-2, with 14 bases aligning to TRBD2. CDR1 is SGHTA and CDR2 is FQGTGA in the germline V gene. The CDR3 contains 20 residues. The CDR3 is CASRLRGGLAGESGTGELFF. CDR3 DNA sequence: TGTGCCAGCAGGTTAAGAGGGGGACTAGCGGGAGAGTCTGGCACCGGGGAGCTGTTTTTT.